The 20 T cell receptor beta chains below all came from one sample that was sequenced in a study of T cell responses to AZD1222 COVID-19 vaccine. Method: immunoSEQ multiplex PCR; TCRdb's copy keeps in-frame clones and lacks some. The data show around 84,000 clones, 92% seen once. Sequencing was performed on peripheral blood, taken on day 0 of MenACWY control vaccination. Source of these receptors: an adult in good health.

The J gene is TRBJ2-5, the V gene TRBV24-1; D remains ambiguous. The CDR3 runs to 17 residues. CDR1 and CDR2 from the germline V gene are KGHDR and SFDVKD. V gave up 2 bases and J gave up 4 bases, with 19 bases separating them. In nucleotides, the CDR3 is TGTGCCACCAGTGATTCAGCCAGTCAACGGGCTAGAGAGACCCAGTACTTC. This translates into CATSDSASQRARETQYF.

The CDR3 coding sequence is TGTGCCAGCAACAGGGTAAACACTGAAGCTTTCTTT. Protein: CASNRVNTEAFF. This sequence joins TRBV5-6 and TRBJ1-1, with D perhaps TRBD1 (6 bases). This CDR3 spans 12 amino acids. Per germline, CDR1 SGHDT and CDR2 YYEEEE. With 6 bases removed from V and 2 bases from J, the gap between germline ends came to 8 bases. The full variable domain, its missing parts supplied by reference TRBV5-6 and TRBJ1-1, is DAGVTQSPTHLIKTRGQQVTLRCSPKSGHDTVSWYQQALGQGPQFIFQYYEEEERQRGNFPDRFSGHQFPNYSSELNVNALLLGDSALYLCASNRVNTEAFFGQGTRLTVV.

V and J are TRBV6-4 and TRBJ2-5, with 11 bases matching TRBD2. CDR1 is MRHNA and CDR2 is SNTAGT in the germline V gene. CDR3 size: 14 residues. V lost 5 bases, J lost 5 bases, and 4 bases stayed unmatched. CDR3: CASSPSGGSETQYF. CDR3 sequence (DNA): TGTGCCAGCAGTCCTAGCGGGGGGAGCGAGACCCAGTACTTC.

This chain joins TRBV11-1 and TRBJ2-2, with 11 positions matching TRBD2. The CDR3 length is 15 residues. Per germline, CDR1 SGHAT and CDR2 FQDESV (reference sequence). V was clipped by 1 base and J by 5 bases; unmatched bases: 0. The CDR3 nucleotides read TGTGCCAGCAGCTTAGGACTAGCGGGAACCGGGGAGCTGTTTTTT. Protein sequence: CASSLGLAGTGELFF.

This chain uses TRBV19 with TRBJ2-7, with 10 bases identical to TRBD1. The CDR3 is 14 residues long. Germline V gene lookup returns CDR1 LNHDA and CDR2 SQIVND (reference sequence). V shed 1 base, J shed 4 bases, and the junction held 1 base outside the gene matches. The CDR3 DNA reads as TGTGCCAGTAGTATAGGACAGGGGGCGTACGAGCAGTACTTC. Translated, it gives CASSIGQGAYEQYF.

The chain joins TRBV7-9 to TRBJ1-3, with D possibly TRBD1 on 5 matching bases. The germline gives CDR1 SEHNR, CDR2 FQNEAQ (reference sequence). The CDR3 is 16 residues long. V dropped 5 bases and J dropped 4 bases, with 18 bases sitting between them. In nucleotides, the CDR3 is TGTGCCAGCAGCCCCGGATTTTTGGGACGAGGAAACACCATATATTTT. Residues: CASSPGFLGRGNTIYF.

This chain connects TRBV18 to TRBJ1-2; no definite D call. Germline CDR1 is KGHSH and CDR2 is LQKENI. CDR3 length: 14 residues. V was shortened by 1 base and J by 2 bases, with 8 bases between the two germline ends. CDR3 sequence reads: CASSPREENYGYTF. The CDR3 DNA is TGTGCCAGCTCACCACGCGAGGAAAACTATGGCTACACCTTC. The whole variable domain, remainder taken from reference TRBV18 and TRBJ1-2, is NAGVMQNPRHLVRRRGQEARLRCSPMKGHSHVYWYRQLPEEGLKFMVYLQKENIIDESGMPKERFSAEFPKEGPSILRIQQVVRGDSAAYFCASSPREENYGYTFGSGTRLTVV.

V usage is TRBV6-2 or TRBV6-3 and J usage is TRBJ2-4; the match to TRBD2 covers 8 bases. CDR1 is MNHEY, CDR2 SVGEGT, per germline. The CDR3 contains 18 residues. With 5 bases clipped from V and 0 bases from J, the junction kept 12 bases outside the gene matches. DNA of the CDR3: TGTGCCAGCAGTCCGTGGGGAGCGGGAGACCGAGCCAAAAACATTCAGTACTTC. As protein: CASSPWGAGDRAKNIQYF.

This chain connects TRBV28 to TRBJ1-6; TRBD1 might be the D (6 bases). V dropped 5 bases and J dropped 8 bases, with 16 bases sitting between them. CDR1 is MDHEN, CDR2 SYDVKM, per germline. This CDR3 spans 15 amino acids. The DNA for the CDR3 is TGTGCCAGCAGTACCATAGGGACATTTTATTCACCCCTCCACTTT. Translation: CASSTIGTFYSPLHF.

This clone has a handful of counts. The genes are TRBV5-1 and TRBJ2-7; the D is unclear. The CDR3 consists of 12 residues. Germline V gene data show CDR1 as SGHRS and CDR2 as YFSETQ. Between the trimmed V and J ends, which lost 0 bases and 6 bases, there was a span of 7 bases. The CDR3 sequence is CASSLEGAEQYF. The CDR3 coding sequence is TGCGCCAGCAGCTTGGAAGGCGCCGAGCAGTACTTC.

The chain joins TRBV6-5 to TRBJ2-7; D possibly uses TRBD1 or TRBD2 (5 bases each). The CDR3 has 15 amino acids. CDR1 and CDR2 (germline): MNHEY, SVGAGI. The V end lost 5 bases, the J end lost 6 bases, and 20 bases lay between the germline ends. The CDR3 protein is CASSTSRQGSGEQYF. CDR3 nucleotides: TGTGCCAGCAGTACCTCCCGGCAGGGAAGCGGCGAGCAGTACTTC.

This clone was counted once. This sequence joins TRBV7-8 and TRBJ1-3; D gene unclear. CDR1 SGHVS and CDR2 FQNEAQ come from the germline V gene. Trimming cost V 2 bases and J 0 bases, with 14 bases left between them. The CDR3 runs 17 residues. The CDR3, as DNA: TGTGCCAGCAGCTTAAGGGTCACGGACTACTCTGGAAACACCATATATTTT. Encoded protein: CASSLRVTDYSGNTIYF. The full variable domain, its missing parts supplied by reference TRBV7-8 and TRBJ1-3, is GAGVSQSPRYKVAKRGQDVALRCDPISGHVSLFWYQQALGQGPEFLTYFQNEAQLDKSGLPSDRFFAERPEGSVSTLKIQRTQQEDSAVYLCASSLRVTDYSGNTIYFGEGSWLTVV.

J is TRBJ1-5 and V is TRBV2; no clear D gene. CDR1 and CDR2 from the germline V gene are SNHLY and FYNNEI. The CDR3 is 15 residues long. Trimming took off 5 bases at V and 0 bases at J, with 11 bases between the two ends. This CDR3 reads CASSYYRPSNQPQHF. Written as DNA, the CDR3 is TGTGCCAGCAGTTATTATCGGCCTAGCAATCAGCCCCAGCATTTT.

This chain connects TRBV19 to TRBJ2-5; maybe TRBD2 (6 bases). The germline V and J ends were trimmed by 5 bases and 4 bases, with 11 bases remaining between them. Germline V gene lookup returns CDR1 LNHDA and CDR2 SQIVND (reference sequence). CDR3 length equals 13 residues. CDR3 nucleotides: TGTGCCAGTAGTCCGGGAGACAGAGAGACCCAGTACTTC. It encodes CASSPGDRETQYF.

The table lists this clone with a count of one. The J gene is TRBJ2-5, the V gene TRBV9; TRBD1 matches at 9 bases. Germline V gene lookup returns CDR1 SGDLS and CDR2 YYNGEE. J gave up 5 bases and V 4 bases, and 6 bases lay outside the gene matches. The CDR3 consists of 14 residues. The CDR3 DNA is TGTGCCAGCAGCACCCGGACAGGGGTGGAGACCCAGTACTTC. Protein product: CASSTRTGVETQYF. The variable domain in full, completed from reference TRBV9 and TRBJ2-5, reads DSGVTQTPKHLITATGQRVTLRCSPRSGDLSVYWYQQSLDQGLQFLIQYYNGEERAKGNILERFSAQQFPDLHSELNLSSLELGDSALYFCASSTRTGVETQYFGPGTRLLVL.

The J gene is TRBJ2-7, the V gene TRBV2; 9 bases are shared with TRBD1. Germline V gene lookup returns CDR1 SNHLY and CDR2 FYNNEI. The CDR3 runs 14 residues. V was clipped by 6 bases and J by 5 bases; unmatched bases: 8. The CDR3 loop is CASSHGQGRNEQYF. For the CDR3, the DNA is TGTGCCAGCAGCCATGGACAGGGGAGAAACGAGCAGTACTTC.

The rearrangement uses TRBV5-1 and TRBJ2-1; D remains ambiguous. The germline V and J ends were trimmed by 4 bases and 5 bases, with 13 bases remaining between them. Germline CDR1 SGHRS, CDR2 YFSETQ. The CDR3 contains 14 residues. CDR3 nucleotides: TGCGCCAGCAGCCTGGTCGGTAGGGACAATGAGCAGTTCTTC. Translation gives CASSLVGRDNEQFF.

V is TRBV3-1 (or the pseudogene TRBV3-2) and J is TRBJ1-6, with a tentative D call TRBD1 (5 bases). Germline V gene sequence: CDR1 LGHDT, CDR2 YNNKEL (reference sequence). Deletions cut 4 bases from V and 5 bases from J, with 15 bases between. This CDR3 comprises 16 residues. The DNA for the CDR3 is TGTGCCAGCAGCCCTTCTGGGGAGGGGAATAATTCACCCCTCCACTTT. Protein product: CASSPSGEGNNSPLHF.

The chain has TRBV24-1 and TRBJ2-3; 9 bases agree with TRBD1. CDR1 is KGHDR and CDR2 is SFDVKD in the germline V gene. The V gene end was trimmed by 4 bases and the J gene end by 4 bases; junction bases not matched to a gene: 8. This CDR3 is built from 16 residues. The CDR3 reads CATSEPIGQGPDTQYF. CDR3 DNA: TGTGCCACCAGTGAACCAATAGGACAGGGGCCAGATACGCAGTATTTT.

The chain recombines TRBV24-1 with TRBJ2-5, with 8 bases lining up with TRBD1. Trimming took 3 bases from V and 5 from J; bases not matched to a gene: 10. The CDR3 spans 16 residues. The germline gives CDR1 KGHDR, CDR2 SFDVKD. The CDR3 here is CATSDQIQGVGETQYF. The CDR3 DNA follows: TGTGCCACCAGTGATCAAATACAGGGGGTCGGGGAGACCCAGTACTTC.